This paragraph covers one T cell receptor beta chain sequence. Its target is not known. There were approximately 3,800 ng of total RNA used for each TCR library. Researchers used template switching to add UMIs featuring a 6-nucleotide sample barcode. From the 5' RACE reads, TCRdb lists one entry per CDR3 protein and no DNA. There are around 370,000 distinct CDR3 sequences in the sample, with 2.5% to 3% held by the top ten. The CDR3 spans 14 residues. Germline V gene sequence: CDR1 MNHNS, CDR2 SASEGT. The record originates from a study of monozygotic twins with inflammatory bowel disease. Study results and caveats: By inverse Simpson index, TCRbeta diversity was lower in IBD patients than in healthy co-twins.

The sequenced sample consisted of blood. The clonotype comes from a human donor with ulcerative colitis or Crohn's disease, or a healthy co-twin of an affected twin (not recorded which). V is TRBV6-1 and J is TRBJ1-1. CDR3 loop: CATQRPGPNSEAFF.